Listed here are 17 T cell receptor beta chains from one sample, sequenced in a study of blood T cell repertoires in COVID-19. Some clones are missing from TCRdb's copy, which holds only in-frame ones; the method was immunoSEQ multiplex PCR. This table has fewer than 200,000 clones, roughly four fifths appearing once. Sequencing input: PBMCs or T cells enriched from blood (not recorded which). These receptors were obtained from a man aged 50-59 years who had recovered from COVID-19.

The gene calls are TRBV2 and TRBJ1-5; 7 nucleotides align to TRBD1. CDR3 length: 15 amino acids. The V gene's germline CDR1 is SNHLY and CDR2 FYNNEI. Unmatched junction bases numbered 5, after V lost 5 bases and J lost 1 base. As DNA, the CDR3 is TGTGCCAGCAGTTTACAGGGGTTAAGCAATCAGCCCCAGCATTTT. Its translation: CASSLQGLSNQPQHF. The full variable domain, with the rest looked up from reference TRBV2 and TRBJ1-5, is EPEVTQTPSHQVTQMGQEVILRCVPISNHLYFYWYRQILGQKVEFLVSFYNNEISEKSEIFDDQFSVERPDGSNFTLKIRSTKLEDSAMYFCASSLQGLSNQPQHFGDGTRLSIL.

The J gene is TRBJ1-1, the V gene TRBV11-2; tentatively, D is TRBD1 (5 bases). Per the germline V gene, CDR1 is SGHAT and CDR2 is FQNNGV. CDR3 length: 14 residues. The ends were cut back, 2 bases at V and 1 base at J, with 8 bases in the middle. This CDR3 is CASSLIGGNTEAFF. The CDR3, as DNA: TGTGCCAGCAGCTTAATCGGGGGGAACACTGAAGCTTTCTTT. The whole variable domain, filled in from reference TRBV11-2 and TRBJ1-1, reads EAGVAQSPRYKIIEKRQSVAFWCNPISGHATLYWYQQILGQGPKLLIQFQNNGVVDDSQLPKDRFSAERLKGVDSTLKIQPAKLEDSAVYLCASSLIGGNTEAFFGQGTRLTVV.

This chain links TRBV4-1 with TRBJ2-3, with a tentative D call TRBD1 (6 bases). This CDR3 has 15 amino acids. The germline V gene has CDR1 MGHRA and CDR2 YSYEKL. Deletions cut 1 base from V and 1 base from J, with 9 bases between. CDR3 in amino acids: CASSQVGTRTDTQYF. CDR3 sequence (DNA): TGCGCCAGCAGCCAAGTTGGGACACGCACAGATACGCAGTATTTT.

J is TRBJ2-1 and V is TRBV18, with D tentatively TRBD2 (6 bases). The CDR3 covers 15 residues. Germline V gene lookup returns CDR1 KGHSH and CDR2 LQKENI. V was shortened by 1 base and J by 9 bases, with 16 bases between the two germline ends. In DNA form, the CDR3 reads TGTGCCAGCTCACCACGGGCTAGCGCCATAGGTGAGCAGTTCTTC. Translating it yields CASSPRASAIGEQFF.

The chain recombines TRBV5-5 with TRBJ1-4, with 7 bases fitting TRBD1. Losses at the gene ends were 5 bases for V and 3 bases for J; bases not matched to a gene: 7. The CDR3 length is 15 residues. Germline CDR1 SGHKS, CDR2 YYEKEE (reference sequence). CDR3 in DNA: TGTGCCAGCAGGAGTGACAGGGCGGCTAATGAAAAACTGTTTTTT. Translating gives CASRSDRAANEKLFF.

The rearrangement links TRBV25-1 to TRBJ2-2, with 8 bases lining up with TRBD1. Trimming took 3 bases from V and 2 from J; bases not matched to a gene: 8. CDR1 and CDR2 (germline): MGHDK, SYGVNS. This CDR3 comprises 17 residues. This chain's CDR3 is CASSDLLTGGNTGELFF. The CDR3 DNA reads TGTGCCAGCAGTGACCTCCTCACAGGGGGAAACACCGGGGAGCTGTTTTTT.

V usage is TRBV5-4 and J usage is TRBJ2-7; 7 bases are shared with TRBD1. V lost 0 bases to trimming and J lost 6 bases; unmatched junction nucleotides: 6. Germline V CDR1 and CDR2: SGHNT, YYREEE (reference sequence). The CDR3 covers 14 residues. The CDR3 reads CASSLVAGGGEQYF. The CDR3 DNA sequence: TGTGCCAGCAGCTTGGTGGCAGGGGGTGGCGAGCAGTACTTC.

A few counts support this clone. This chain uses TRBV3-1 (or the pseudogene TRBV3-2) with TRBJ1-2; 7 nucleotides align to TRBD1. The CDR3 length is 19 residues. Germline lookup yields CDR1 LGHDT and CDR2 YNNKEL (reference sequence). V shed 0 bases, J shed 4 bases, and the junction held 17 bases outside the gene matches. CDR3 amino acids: CASSQDALGSAGGSYGYTF. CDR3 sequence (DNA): TGTGCCAGCAGCCAAGACGCCCTCGGTTCGGCAGGGGGTTCCTATGGCTACACCTTC.

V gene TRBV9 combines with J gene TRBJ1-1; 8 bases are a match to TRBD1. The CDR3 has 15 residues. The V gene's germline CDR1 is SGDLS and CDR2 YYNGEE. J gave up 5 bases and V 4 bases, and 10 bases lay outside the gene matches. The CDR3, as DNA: TGTGCCAGCAGCCCCATGACAGGGGTACGGACTGAAGCTTTCTTT. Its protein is CASSPMTGVRTEAFF.

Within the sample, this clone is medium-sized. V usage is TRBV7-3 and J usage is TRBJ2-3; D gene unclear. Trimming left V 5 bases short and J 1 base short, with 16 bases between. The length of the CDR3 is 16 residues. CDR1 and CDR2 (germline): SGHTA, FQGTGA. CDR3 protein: CASSPPYGGRTDTQYF. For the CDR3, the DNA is TGTGCCAGCAGCCCCCCTTATGGCGGTCGCACAGATACGCAGTATTTT.

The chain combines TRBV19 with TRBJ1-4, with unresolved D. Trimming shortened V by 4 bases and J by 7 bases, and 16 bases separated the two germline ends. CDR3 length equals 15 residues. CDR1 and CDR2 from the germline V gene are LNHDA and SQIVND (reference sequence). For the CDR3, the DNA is TGTGCCAGTAGTAGAGGGATTACCCTTGGTGAAAAACTGTTTTTT. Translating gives CASSRGITLGEKLFF.

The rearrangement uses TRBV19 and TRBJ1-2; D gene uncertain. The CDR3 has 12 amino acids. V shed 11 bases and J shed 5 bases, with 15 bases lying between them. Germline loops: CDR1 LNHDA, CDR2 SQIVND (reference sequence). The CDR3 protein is CAPRGRVYGYTF. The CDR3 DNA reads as TGTGCCCCCCGAGGGAGGGTTTATGGCTACACCTTC.

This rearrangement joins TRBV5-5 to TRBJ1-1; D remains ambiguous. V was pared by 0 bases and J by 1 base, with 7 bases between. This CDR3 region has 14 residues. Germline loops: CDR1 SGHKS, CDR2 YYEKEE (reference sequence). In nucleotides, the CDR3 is TGTGCCAGCAGCTTGGTTGTCCGGAACACTGAAGCTTTCTTT. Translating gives CASSLVVRNTEAFF.

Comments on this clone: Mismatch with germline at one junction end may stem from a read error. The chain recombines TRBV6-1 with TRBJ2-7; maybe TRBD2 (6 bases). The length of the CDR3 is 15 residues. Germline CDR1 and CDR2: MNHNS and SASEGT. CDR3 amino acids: CASSEGGGRSYEQYF. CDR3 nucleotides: TGTGCCAGCAGCGAAGGTGGTGGGAGGTCCTACGAGCAGTACTTC.

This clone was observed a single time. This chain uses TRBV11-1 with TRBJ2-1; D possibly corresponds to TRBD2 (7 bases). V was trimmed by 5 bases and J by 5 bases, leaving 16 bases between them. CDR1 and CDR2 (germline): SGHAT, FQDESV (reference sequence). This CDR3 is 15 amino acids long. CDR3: CASSTGTGGNNEQFF. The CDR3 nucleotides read TGTGCCAGCAGCACGGGAACGGGGGGCAACAATGAGCAGTTCTTC.

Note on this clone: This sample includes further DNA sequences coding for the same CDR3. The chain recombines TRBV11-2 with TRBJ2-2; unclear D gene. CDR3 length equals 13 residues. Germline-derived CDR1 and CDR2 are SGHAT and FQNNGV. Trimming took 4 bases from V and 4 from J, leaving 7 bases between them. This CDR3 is CASSSTGTGELFF. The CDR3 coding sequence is TGTGCCAGCAGCTCCACTGGCACCGGGGAGCTGTTTTTT.

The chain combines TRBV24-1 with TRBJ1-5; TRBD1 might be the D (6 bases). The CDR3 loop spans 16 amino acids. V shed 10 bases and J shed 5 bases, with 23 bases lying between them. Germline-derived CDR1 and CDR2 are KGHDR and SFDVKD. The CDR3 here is CATGHHRQRGDQPQHF. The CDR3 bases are TGTGCCACGGGACATCACCGACAGAGAGGTGATCAGCCCCAGCATTTT.